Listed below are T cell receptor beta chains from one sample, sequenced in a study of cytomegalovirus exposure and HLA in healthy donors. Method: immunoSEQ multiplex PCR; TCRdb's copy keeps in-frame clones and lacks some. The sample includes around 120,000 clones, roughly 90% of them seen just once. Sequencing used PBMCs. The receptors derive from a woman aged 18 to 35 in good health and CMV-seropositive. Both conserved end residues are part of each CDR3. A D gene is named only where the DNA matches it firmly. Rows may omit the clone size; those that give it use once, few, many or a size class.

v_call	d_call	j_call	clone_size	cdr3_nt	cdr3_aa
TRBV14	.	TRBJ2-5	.	TGTGCCAGCAGCCAGGGGGAGGTGGAGACCCAGTACTTC	CASSQGEVETQYF
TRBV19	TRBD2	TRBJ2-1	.	TGTGCCAGTAGTATACGCGGAGCTAGCGGGTCCCGCTCCTACAATGAGCAGTTCTTC	CASSIRGASGSRSYNEQFF
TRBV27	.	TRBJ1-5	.	TGTGCCAGCAGTTTTTGGGGAGGTGGAGGCAATCAGCCCCAGCATTTT	CASSFWGGGGNQPQHF
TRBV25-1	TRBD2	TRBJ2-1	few	TGTGCCAGCAGTGAATGGCAAGCGGGGGACAATGAGCAGTTCTTC	CASSEWQAGDNEQFF
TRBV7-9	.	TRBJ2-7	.	TGTGCCAGCAGCTCTCCAGGACAGAACTCCTACGAGCAGTACTTC	CASSSPGQNSYEQYF
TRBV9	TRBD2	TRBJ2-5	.	TGTGCCAGCAGCCCTCGCGGGGGGCCGGGAGAGACCCAGTACTTC	CASSPRGGPGETQYF
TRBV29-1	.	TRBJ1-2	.	TGCAGCGTTGGTTTGGGACTGTCTTCGGGCGATGGCTACACCTTC	CSVGLGLSSGDGYTF
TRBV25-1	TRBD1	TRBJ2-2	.	TGTGCCAGCAGTGTACCGGGACAGGGGTCCGGGGAGCTGTTTTTT	CASSVPGQGSGELFF
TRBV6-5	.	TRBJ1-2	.	TGTGCCAGCAGTAAAAGACCCGGACAGTTCTATGGCTACACCTTC	CASSKRPGQFYGYTF
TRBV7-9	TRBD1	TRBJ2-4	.	TGTGCCAGCAGCTTCCCGAACAGGGGGCTTCGGTACTTC	CASSFPNRGLRYF
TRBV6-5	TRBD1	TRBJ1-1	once	TGTGCCAGCAGTTATGGGGCTGCGGGACAGGTCGAAGCTTTCTTT	CASSYGAAGQVEAFF
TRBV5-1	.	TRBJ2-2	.	TGCGCCAGCAGCTTGGCCCCCACAGGGATGAACACCGGGGAGCTGTTTTTT	CASSLAPTGMNTGELFF
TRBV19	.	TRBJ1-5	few	TGTGCCAGTAGTATATGGGGGGTAAATGGTCAGCCCCAGCATTTT	CASSIWGVNGQPQHF
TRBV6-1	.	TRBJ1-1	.	TGTGCCAGCAGTGAAGCTTGGGGGGGCGAGATTGAAGCTTTCTTT	CASSEAWGGEIEAFF
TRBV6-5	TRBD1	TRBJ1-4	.	TGTGCCAGCAGTCGGACAGGGAATGAAAAACTGTTTTTT	CASSRTGNEKLFF
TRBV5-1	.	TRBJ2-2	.	TGCGCCAGCAGCTTGACAGTGAACACCGGGGAGCTGTTTTTT	CASSLTVNTGELFF
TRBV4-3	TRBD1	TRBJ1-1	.	TGCGCCAGCAGCCAAGATCTTAGGCAGGGGGGAACTGAAGCTTTCTTT	CASSQDLRQGGTEAFF
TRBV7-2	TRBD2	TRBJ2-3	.	TGTGCCAGCACCCGAAAAGCGGGAGGCACAGATACGCAGTATTTT	CASTRKAGGTDTQYF
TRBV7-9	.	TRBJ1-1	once	TGTGCCAGCAGCTCTTACAGGGCTAACACTGAAGCTTTCTTT	CASSSYRANTEAFF
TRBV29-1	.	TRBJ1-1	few	TGCAGCGTTGTACAGATGAACACTGAAGCTTTCTTT	CSVVQMNTEAFF
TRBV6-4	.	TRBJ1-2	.	TGTGCCAGCAGTGACTTGGACAGACTCTATGGCTACACCTTC	CASSDLDRLYGYTF
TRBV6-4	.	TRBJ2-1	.	TGTGCCAGCAGACAAACAGCTTCCTACAATGAGCAGTTCTTC	CASRQTASYNEQFF
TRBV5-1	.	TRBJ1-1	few	TGCGCCAGCACTTGGGGGGAAGGCACTGAAGCTTTCTTT	CASTWGEGTEAFF
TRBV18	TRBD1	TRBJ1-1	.	TGTGCCAGCTCCTCACAGGGGTTGAACACTGAAGCTTTCTTT	CASSSQGLNTEAFF
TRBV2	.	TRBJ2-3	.	TGTGCCAGCCAAATCGACTCCCACTTTAGCACAGATACGCAGTATTTT	CASQIDSHFSTDTQYF
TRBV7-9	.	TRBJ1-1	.	TGTGCCAGCAGCTTAATAGGAGGTTCGGCTGAAGCTTTCTTT	CASSLIGGSAEAFF
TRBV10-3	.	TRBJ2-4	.	TGTGCCATCAGTGAGTCAGGGCCGGGGGGCCGAAACATTCAGTACTTC	CAISESGPGGRNIQYF
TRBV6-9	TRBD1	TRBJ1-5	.	TGTGCCAGCAGCCCCGACAGGGCTAGCAATCAGCCCCAGCATTTT	CASSPDRASNQPQHF
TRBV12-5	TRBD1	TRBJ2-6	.	TGTGCTAGTGAACAGGGGTTTTCGGGCGTCCTGACTTTC	CASEQGFSGVLTF
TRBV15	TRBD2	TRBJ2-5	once	TGTGCCACCAGCAGAGATATACACCGGCTAGCGGGGGGTGCGGAGACCCAGTACTTC	CATSRDIHRLAGGAETQYF
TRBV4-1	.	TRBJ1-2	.	TGCGCCAGCAGCCAAGAGTTGGGTCAGGGATCAGTCTATGGCTACACCTTC	CASSQELGQGSVYGYTF
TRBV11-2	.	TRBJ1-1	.	TGTGCCAGCAGCGACAGACAGAGGAACACTGAAGCTTTCTTT	CASSDRQRNTEAFF
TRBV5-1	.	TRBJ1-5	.	TGCGCCAGCAGCTTGGGGGTCGGGGGAGAGGAATCAGGCCCCCAGCATTTT	CASSLGVGGEESGPQHF
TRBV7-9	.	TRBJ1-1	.	TGTGCCAGCAGCTTAGTCCTGGGAGGCACTGAAGCTTTCTTT	CASSLVLGGTEAFF
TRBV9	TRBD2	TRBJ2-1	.	TGTGCCAGCAGCGGACTAGCGGGAAAGCACGTGCAGTTCTTC	CASSGLAGKHVQFF
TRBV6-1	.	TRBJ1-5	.	TGTGCCAGCAGACACGGGACTTTCAATCAGCCCCAGCATTTT	CASRHGTFNQPQHF
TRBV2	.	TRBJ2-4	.	TGTGCCAGCAGTGATGTGGGGCAGATTTCAGCCAAAAACATTCAGTACTTC	CASSDVGQISAKNIQYF
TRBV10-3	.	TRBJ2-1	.	TGTGCCATCAGTTGGGGCGACAATGAGCAGTTCTTC	CAISWGDNEQFF
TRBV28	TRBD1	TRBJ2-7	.	TGTGCCAGCAGTTTACTTTTCGGGGACAGGGGTTACGAGCAGTACTTC	CASSLLFGDRGYEQYF
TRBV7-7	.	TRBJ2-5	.	TGTGCTAGCAGCTTAGCGCAGGGGCGTCAAGAGACCCAGTACTTC	CASSLAQGRQETQYF
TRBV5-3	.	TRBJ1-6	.	TGTGCCAGAAGCCCCGACACTTCCAATTCACCCCTCCACTTT	CARSPDTSNSPLHF
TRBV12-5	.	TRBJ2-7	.	TGTGCTAGTGGTTTGGTGCACGCGGGGCTCTACGAGCAGTACTTC	CASGLVHAGLYEQYF
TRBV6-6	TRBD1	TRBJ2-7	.	TGTGCCAGCAGTTACACAGGGGAAGACGAGCAGTACTTC	CASSYTGEDEQYF
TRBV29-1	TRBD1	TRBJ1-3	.	TGCAGCGTCCAACTCCGGGACAGCCGAAACACCATATATTTT	CSVQLRDSRNTIYF
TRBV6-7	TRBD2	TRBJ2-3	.	TGTGCCAGCAGTCTCCTTCCCTGCGGGAGACGGCTAGCGGGAGGGCGCACAGATACGCAGTATTTT	CASSLLPCGRRLAGGRTDTQYF
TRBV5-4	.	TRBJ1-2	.	TGTGCCAGCAGCTCTGACAGAGTCTATGGCTACACCTTC	CASSSDRVYGYTF
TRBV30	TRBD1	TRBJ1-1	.	TGTGCCTGGAGTGTAGGACAGGGGAAGCGTGAAGCTTTCTTT	CAWSVGQGKREAFF
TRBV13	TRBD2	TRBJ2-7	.	TGTGCCAGCAGCTCCGGACTAGCTGACGAGCAGTACTTC	CASSSGLADEQYF
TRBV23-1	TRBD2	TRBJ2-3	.	TGCGCCAGCAGTCAATCGAGGGAGGGACCTGGTCCAGATACGCAGTATTTT	CASSQSREGPGPDTQYF
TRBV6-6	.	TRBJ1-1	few	TGTGCCAGCCTTATGAACACTGAAGCTTTCTTT	CASLMNTEAFF
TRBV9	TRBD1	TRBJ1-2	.	TGTGCCAGCAGCGTGTGGGACAGGGCCTCCTATGGCTACACCTTC	CASSVWDRASYGYTF
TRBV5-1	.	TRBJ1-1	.	TGCGCCAGCAGCTTGGGTCGGGGGGGTTGGACTGAAGCTTTCTTT	CASSLGRGGWTEAFF
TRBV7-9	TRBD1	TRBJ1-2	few	TGTGCCAGCAGCCCATCAGGGGGCGTCGGCTATGGCTACACCTTC	CASSPSGGVGYGYTF
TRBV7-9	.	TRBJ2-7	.	TGTGCCAGCAGCTTAAGGACTTCGACCTACGAGCAGTACTTC	CASSLRTSTYEQYF